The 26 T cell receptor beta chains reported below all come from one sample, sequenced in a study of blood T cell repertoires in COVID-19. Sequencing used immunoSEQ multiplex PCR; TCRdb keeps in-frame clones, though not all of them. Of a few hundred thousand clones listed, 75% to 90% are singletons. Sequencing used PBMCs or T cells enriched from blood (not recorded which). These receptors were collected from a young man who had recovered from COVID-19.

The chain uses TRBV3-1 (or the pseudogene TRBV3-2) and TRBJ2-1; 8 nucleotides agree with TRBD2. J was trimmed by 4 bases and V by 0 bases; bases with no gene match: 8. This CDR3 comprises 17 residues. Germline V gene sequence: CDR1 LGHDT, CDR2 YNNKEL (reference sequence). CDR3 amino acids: CASSQEIAGFPYNEQFF. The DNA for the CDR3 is TGTGCCAGCAGCCAAGAAATAGCGGGGTTCCCTTACAATGAGCAGTTCTTC.

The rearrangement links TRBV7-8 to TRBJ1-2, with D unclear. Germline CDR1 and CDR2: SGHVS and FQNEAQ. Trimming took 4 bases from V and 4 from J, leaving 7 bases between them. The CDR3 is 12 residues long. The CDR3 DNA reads TGTGCCAGCAGCTCGGTCCCCTATGGCTACACCTTC. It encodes CASSSVPYGYTF. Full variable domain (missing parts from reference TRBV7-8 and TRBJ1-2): GAGVSQSPRYKVAKRGQDVALRCDPISGHVSLFWYQQALGQGPEFLTYFQNEAQLDKSGLPSDRFFAERPEGSVSTLKIQRTQQEDSAVYLCASSSVPYGYTFGSGTRLTVV.

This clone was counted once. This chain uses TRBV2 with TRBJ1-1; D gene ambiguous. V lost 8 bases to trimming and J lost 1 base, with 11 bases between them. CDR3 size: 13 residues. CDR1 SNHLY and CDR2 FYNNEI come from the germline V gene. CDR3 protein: CASQGAWNTEAFF. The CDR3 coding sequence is TGTGCCAGCCAAGGAGCTTGGAACACTGAAGCTTTCTTT.

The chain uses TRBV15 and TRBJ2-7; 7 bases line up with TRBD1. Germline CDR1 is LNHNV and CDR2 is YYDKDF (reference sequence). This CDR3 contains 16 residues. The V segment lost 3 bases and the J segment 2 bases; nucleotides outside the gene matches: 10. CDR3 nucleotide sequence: TGTGCCACCAGCAGGGCCAGAGGGGGCCTGACCTACGAGCAGTACTTC. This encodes CATSRARGGLTYEQYF.

Written as DNA, the CDR3 is TGTGCCAGCAGCCTAGACGGGGGGGAGGGAGAGACCCAGTACTTC. Residues: CASSLDGGEGETQYF. This chain uses TRBV3-1 (or the pseudogene TRBV3-2) with TRBJ2-5; TRBD2 aligns across 8 bases. The germline gives CDR1 LGHDT, CDR2 YNNKEL (reference sequence). The junction had 8 bases not matched to a gene; V was cut back by 4 bases and J by 4 bases. This CDR3 is built from 15 residues.

The chain's CDR3 is CASGLSKRSDEQYF. As DNA, the CDR3 is TGTGCTAGTGGTTTGTCTAAGAGGTCCGACGAGCAGTACTTC. The genes are TRBV12-5 and TRBJ2-7; D is undetermined. CDR1 is LGHNT and CDR2 is FRNRAP in the germline V gene. The V gene lost 2 bases and the J gene lost 5 bases, with 13 bases spanning the gap. The CDR3 sequence is 14 residues long. Complete variable domain (other parts from reference TRBV12-5 and TRBJ2-7): DARVTQTPRHKVTEMGQEVTMRCQPILGHNTVFWYRQTMMQGLELLAYFRNRAPLDDSGMPKDRFSAEMPDATLATLKIQPSEPRDSAVYFCASGLSKRSDEQYFGPGTRLTVT.

DNA for the CDR3: TGTGCCAGCAGCTCCGGGACAGGGGGCAGGCAGCCCCAGCATTTT. Its protein product is CASSSGTGGRQPQHF. The chain combines TRBV6-5 with TRBJ1-5; 12 bases match TRBD1. This CDR3 is built from 15 residues. Germline lookup yields CDR1 MNHEY and CDR2 SVGAGI. J was trimmed by 7 bases and V by 6 bases; bases with no gene match: 7.

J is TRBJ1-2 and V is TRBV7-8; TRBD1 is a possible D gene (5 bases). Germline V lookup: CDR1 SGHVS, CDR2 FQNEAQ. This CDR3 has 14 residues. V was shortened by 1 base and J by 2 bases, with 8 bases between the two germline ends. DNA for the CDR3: TGTGCCAGCAGCTTAGGTGCAGGGAACTATGGCTACACCTTC. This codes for CASSLGAGNYGYTF.

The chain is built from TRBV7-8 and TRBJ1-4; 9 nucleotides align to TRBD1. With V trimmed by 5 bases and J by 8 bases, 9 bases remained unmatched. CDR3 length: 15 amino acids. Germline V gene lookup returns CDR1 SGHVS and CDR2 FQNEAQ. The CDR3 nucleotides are TGTGCCAGCAGCGCACTTCGGGACAGGGCCGAAAAACTGTTTTTT. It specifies CASSALRDRAEKLFF.

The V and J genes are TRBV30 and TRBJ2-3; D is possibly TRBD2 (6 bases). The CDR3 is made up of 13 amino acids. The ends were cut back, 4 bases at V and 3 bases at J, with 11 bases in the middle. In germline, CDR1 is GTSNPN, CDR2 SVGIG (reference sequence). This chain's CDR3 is CAWTGRGTDTQYF. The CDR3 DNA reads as TGTGCCTGGACAGGACGGGGGACAGATACGCAGTATTTT. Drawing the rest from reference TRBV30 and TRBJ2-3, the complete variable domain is SQTIHQWPATLVQPVGSPLSLECTVEGTSNPNLYWYRQAAGRGLQLLFYSVGIGQISSEVPQNLSASRPQDRQFILSSKKLLLSDSGFYLCAWTGRGTDTQYFGPGTRLTVL.

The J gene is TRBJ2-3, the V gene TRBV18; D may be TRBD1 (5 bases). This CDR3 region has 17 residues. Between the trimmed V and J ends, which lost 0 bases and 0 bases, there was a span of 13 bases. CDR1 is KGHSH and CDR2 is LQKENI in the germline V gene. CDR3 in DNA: TGTGCCAGCTCACCACCGGGGCAGGTGTCTAGCACAGATACGCAGTATTTT. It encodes CASSPPGQVSSTDTQYF.

This CDR3 reads CASDRAWSNQPQHF. DNA for the CDR3: TGTGCCAGTGACAGGGCCTGGAGCAATCAGCCCCAGCATTTT. This rearrangement joins TRBV19 to TRBJ1-5, with 7 bases aligning to TRBD1. CDR1 LNHDA and CDR2 SQIVND come from the germline V gene (reference sequence). This CDR3 spans 14 amino acids. V dropped 8 bases and J dropped 1; count of bases not matched to a gene: 5.

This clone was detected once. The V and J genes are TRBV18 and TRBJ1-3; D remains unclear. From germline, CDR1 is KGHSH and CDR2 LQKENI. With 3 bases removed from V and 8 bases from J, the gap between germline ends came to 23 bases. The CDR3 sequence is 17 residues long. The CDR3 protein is CASSPTATDGAGDTIYF. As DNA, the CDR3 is TGTGCCAGCTCACCGACCGCGACGGACGGTGCGGGAGACACCATATATTTT. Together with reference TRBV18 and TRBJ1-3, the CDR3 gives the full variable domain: NAGVMQNPRHLVRRRGQEARLRCSPMKGHSHVYWYRQLPEEGLKFMVYLQKENIIDESGMPKERFSAEFPKEGPSILRIQQVVRGDSAAYFCASSPTATDGAGDTIYFGEGSWLTVV.

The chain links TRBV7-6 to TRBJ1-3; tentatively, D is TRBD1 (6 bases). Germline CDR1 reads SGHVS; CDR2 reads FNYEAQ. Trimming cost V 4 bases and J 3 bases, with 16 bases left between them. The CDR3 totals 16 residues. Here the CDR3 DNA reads TGTGCCAGCAGCTCGGTTAAGGGGGGGTATGGAAACACCATATATTTT. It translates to CASSSVKGGYGNTIYF.

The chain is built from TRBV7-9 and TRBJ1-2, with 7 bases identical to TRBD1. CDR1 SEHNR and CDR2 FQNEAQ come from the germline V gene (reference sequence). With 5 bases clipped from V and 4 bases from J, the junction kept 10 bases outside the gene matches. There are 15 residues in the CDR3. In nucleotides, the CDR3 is TGTGCCAGCAGCAAGTACTCAGACAGGGTCTATGGCTACACCTTC. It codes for CASSKYSDRVYGYTF.

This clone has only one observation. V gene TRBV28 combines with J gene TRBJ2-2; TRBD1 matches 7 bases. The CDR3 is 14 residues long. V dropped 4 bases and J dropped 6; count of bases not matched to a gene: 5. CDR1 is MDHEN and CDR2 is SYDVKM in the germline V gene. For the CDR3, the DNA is TGTGCCAGCAGTTGGGACAGTATTGCCGGGGAGCTGTTTTTT. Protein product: CASSWDSIAGELFF.

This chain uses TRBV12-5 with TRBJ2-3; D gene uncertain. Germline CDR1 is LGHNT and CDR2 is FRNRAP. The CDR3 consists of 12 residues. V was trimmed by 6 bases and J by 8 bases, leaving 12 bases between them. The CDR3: CASGPGGGTQYF. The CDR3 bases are TGTGCTAGTGGGCCGGGTGGCGGTACGCAGTATTTT. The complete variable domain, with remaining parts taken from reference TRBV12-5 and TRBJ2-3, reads DARVTQTPRHKVTEMGQEVTMRCQPILGHNTVFWYRQTMMQGLELLAYFRNRAPLDDSGMPKDRFSAEMPDATLATLKIQPSEPRDSAVYFCASGPGGGTQYFGPGTRLTVL.

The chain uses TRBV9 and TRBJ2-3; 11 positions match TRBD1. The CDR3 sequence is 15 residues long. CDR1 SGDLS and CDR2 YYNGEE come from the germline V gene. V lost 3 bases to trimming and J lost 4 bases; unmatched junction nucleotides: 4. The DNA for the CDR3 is TGTGCCAGCAGCGCGGGGACAGGGGGGCCAGATACGCAGTATTTT. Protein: CASSAGTGGPDTQYF.

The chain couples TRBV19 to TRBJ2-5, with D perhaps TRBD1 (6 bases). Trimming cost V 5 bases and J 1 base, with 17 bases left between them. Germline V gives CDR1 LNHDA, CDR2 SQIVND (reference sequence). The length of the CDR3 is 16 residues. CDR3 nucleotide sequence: TGTGCCAGTAGTCCTTCTCTGGGGGCCCGCCAAGAGACCCAGTACTTC. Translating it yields CASSPSLGARQETQYF.

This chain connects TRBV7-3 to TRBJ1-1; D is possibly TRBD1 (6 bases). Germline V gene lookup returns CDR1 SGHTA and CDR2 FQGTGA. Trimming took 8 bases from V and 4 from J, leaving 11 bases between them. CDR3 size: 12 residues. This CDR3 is CASGGIGTEAFF. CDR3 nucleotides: TGTGCCAGCGGGGGCATAGGCACTGAAGCTTTCTTT.

The CDR3 coding sequence is TGTGCCAGCAGCGTGGACATAGGAGACAATGAGCAGTTCTTC. Translating it yields CASSVDIGDNEQFF. The rearrangement uses TRBV9 and TRBJ2-1, with D possibly being TRBD1 (5 bases). V lost 2 bases to trimming and J lost 5 bases, with 11 bases between them. Germline values: CDR1 SGDLS, CDR2 YYNGEE. The CDR3 covers 14 residues.

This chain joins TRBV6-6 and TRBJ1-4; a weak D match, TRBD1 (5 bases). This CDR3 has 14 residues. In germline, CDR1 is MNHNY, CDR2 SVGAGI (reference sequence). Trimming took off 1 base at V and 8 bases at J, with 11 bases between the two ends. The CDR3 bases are TGTGCCAGCAGTTACTTGCAGGGTGTCGAAAAACTGTTTTTT. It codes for CASSYLQGVEKLFF.

The CDR3 DNA reads TGTGCCAGCAGCCAGGGACTAGCGGAAAAAGATACGCAGTATTTT. Translation gives CASSQGLAEKDTQYF. V and J are TRBV7-2 and TRBJ2-3, with 11 bases fitting TRBD2. Germline CDR1 reads SGHTA; CDR2 reads FQGNSA. The CDR3 consists of 15 residues. Trimming removed 5 bases from V and 5 bases from J; junction bases left unmatched: 6. The full variable domain, its missing parts supplied by reference TRBV7-2 and TRBJ2-3, is GAGVSQSPSNKVTEKGKDVELRCDPISGHTALYWYRQSLGQGLEFLIYFQGNSAPDKSGLPSDRFSAERTGGSVSTLTIQRTQQEDSAVYLCASSQGLAEKDTQYFGPGTRLTVL.

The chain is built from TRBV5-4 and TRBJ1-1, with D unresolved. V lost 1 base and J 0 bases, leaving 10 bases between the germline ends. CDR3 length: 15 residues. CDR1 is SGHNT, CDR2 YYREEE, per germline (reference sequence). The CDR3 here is CASSLTGNMNTEAFF. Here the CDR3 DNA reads TGTGCCAGCAGCTTGACGGGTAACATGAACACTGAAGCTTTCTTT.

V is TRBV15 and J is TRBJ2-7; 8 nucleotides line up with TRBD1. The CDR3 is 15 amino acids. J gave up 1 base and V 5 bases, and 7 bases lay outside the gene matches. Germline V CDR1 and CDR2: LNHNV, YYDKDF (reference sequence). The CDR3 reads CATSLGQGGSYEQYF. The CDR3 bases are TGTGCCACCAGCCTTGGACAGGGTGGATCCTACGAGCAGTACTTC.

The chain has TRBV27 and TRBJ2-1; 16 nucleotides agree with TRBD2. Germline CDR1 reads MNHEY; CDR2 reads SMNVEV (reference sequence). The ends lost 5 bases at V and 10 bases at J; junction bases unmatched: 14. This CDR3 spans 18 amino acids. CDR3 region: CASSLTGTSGGASGEQFF. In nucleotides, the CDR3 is TGTGCCAGCAGTCTCACCGGGACTAGCGGGGGGGCATCAGGGGAGCAGTTCTTC.